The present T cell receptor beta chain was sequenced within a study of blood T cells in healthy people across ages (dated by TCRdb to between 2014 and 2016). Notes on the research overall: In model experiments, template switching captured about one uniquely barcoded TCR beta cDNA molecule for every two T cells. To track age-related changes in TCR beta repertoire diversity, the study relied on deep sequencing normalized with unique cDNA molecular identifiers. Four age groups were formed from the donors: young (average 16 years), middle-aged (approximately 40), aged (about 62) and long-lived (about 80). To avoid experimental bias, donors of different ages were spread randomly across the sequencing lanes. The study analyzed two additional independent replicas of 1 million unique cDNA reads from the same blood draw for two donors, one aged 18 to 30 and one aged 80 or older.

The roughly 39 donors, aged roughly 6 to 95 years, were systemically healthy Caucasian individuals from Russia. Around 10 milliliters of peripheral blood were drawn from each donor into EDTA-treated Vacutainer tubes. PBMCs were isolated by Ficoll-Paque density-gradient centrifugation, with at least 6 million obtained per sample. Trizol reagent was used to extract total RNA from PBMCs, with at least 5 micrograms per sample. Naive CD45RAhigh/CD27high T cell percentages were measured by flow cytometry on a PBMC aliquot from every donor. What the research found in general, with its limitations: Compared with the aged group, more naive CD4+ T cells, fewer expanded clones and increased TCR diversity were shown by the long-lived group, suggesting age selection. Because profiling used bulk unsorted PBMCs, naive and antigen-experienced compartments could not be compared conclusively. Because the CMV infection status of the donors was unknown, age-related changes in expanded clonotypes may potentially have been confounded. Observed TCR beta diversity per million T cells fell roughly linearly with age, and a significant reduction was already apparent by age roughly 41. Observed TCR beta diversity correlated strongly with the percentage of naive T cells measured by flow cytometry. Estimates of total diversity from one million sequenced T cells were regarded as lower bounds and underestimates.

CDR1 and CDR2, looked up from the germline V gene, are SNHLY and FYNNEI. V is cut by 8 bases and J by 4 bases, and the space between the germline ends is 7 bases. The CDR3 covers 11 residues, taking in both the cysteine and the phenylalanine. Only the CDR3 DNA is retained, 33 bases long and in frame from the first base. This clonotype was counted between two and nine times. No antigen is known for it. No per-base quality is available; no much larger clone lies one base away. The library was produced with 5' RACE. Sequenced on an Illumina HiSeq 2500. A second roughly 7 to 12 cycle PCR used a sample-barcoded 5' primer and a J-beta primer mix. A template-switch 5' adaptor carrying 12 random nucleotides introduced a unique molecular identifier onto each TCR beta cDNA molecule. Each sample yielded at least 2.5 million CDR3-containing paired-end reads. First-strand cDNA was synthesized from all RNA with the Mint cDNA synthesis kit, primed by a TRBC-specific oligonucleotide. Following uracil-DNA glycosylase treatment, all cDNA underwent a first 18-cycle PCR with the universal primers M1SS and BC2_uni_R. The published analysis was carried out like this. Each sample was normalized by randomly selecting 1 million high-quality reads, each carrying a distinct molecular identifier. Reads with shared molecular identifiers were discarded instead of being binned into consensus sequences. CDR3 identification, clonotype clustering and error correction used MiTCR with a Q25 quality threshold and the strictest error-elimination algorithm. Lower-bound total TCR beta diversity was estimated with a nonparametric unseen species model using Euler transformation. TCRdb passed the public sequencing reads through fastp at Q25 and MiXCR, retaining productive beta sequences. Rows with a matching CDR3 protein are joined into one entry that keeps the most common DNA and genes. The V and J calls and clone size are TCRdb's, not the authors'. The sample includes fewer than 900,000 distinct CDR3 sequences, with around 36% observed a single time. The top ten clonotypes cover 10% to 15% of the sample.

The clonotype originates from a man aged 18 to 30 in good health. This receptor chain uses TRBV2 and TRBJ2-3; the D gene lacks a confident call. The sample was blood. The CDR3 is CASVPADTQYF. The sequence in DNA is TGTGCCAGCGTCCCGGCAGATACGCAGTATTTT.